This TCR beta chain was retrieved from a study of T cell repertoires in cytomegalovirus infection (dated by TCRdb to the late 2010s). Study-level background: Donor HLA type was relevant to the analysis, because carriage of CMV infection together with the matching HLA type was indicated by public TCR beta signatures.

A note on this clonotype: There is no known antigen for this receptor. There are no base qualities to consult, and no much larger clone falls within one base.

The germline V gene supplies CDR1 MNHEY and CDR2 SVGEGT. V is pared back by 6 bases and J by 1 base, with 15 bases lying between the germline termini. CDR3 length: 16 amino acids, cysteine to phenylalanine. Only the CDR3 DNA is retained, 48 bases long and in frame from the first base. Broad study findings and their caveats: The ex vivo response was dominated by HLA-C-restricted CMV-specific TCR beta clonotypes, which also provided the single most frequent clonotype in two of eight donors. Carriers of CMV infection plus the relevant HLA type were discriminated by the cumulative frequency of public TCR beta family members in the study cohort and in an independent approximately 400-donor cohort.

The instrument was an Illumina HiSeq 1500. The raw public reads went through TCRdb reprocessing: fastp at Q25, MiXCR clone calling, in-frame beta chains kept. Records with the same CDR3 protein are collapsed into one entry carrying the most frequent genes and DNA. The sample contains around 490,000 distinct CDR3 sequences, 26% of them found a single time. The ten largest clones take up less than 15% of the sample. Sequencing input: PBMCs. The chain couples TRBV6-2 or TRBV6-3 to TRBJ2-2; the D gene is possibly TRBD1 or TRBD2, with 6 bases matching each. This receptor was identified in a human donor in good health (CMV status not recorded). Some clones in this sample may be carry-over from other donors' samples. This receptor carries the CDR3 CASSRIQGGNTGELFF. DNA sequence: TGTGCCAGCAGCCGTATACAGGGAGGGAACACCGGGGAGCTGTTTTTT.